The 9 T cell receptor beta chains given below trace back to one sample, sequenced in a study of T-cell memory formation after mild COVID-19. TCRdb analysed the 5' RACE reads with MiXCR anew, one entry per CDR3 protein. The sample consists of roughly 410,000 distinct CDR3 sequences, about 24% of them appearing once. Material for sequencing was PBMCs or a T cell subset sorted from them (not recorded which). These receptors came from an adult woman who had mild COVID-19 (a few samples of this study predate the infection). Cell type and time point are not known.

The CDR3 DNA follows: TGTGCCAGCAGCCCCGGACAGGGGTTGATCACCGGGGAGCTGTTTTTT. Its protein product is CASSPGQGLITGELFF. The chain carries TRBV3-1 and TRBJ2-2; 9 nucleotides line up with TRBD1. CDR1 is LGHDT and CDR2 is YNNKEL in the germline V gene (reference sequence). This CDR3 has 16 amino acids. V gave up 4 bases and J gave up 4 bases; unmatched junction bases: 7.

This clonotype was seen a few times. The rearrangement joins TRBV4-3 to TRBJ2-3; D not certain. Per germline, CDR1 LGHNA and CDR2 YSLEER. This CDR3 has 16 residues. The ends were cut back, 0 bases at V and 2 bases at J, with 12 bases in the middle. This CDR3 is CASSQDRAGPTDTQYF. CDR3 nucleotides: TGCGCCAGCAGCCAAGATCGGGCAGGCCCCACAGATACGCAGTATTTT.

This clonotype was recorded a few times. This chain links TRBV20-1 with TRBJ2-3, with D uncertain. The CDR3 contains 11 residues. Germline V gene lookup returns CDR1 DFQATT and CDR2 SNEGSKA (reference sequence). Trimming shortened V by 7 bases and J by 2 bases, and 7 bases separated the two germline ends. CDR3 residues: CSGRTTDTQYF. The CDR3 bases are TGCAGTGGCCGGACCACAGATACGCAGTATTTT.

This clonotype appeared a few times. V and J are TRBV18 and TRBJ1-3; 7 bases are shared with TRBD1. V shed 5 bases and J 2 bases; nucleotides not matched to a gene: 12. CDR1 is KGHSH and CDR2 is LQKENI in the germline V gene. The CDR3 loop spans 17 amino acids. The CDR3 is CASSFVQGIGPGNTIYF. Here the CDR3 DNA reads TGTGCCAGCTCATTTGTACAGGGGATCGGGCCTGGAAACACCATATATTTT.

J is TRBJ2-2 and V is TRBV15, with D uncertain. CDR3 length: 16 residues. Deletions cut 5 bases from V and 2 bases from J, with 15 bases between. Germline-derived CDR1 and CDR2 are LNHNV and YYDKDF (reference sequence). This CDR3 reads CATSRPWAPNTGELFF. In nucleotides, the CDR3 is TGTGCCACCAGCCGGCCGTGGGCCCCTAACACCGGGGAGCTGTTTTTT.

The chain joins TRBV9 to TRBJ2-3; D call uncertain. Germline assignment: CDR1 SGDLS and CDR2 YYNGEE. The CDR3 contains 13 residues. V was trimmed by 3 bases and J by 4 bases, leaving 9 bases between them. CDR3 nucleotide sequence: TGTGCCAGCAGCGGATCCCTCGCAGATACGCAGTATTTT. Amino acids: CASSGSLADTQYF.

This clonotype was seen only a few times. The chain carries TRBV30 and TRBJ2-1, with 9 nucleotides matching TRBD1. Germline V gives CDR1 GTSNPN, CDR2 SVGIG (reference sequence). The V gene end was trimmed by 5 bases and the J gene end by 2 bases; junction bases not matched to a gene: 7. This CDR3 spans 15 amino acids. CDR3 protein: CAWLLGTGPYNEQFF. Written as DNA, the CDR3 is TGTGCCTGGTTACTAGGGACAGGGCCCTACAATGAGCAGTTCTTC.

CDR3: CASSVVGRMSTDTQYF. The CDR3 DNA sequence: TGTGCCAGCAGCGTAGTGGGCAGGATGAGCACAGATACGCAGTATTTT. The chain carries TRBV9 and TRBJ2-3; D remains unclear. There are 16 residues in the CDR3. V lost 0 bases, J lost 0 bases, and 11 bases lay in between. The germline CDR1 and CDR2 sequences are SGDLS and YYNGEE.

V gene TRBV6-1 combines with J gene TRBJ1-1; D gene unclear. This CDR3 has 15 amino acids. CDR1 and CDR2 from the germline V gene are MNHNS and SASEGT. V lost 2 bases and J lost 6, with 16 bases in between. The CDR3 coding sequence is TGTGCCAGCAGTGAATATGGGAGTTCGCGGGCTGAAGCTTTCTTT. Its translation: CASSEYGSSRAEAFF.